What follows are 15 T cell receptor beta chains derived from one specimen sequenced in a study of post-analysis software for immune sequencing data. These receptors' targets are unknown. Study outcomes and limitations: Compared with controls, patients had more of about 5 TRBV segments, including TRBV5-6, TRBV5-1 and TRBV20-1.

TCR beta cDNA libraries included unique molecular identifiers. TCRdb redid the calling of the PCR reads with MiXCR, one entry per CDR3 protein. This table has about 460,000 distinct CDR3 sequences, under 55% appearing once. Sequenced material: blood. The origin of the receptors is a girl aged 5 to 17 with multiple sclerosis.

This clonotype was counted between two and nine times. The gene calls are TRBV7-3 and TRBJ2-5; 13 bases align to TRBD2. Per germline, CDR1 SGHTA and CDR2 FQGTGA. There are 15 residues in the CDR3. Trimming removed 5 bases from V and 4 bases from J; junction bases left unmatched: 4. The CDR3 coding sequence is TGTGCCAGCAGCCAAGGGACTAGCGGGACAGAGACCCAGTACTTC. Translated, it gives CASSQGTSGTETQYF.

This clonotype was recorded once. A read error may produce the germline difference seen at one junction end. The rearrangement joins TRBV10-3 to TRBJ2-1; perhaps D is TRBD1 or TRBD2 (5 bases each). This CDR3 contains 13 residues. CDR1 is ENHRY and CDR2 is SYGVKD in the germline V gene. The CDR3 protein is CAVRESSYNEQFF. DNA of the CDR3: TGTGCCGTCAGGGAGAGCTCCTACAATGAGCAGTTCTTC.

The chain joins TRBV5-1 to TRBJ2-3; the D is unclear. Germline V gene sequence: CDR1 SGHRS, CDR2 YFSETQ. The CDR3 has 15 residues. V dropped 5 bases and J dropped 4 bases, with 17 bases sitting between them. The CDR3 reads CASSWTIGSADTQYF. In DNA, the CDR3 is TGCGCCAGCAGTTGGACGATCGGTTCCGCAGATACGCAGTATTTT.

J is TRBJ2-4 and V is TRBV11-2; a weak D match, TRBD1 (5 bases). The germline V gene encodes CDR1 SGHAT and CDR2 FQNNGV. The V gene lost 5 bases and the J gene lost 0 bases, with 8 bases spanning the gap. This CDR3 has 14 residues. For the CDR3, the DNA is TGTGCCAGCAGCCAGGACATAGCCAAAAACATTCAGTACTTC. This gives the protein CASSQDIAKNIQYF.

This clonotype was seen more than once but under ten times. The chain's CDR3 is CASSLGGRGTQYF. CDR3 nucleotides: TGTGCCAGCAGCTTAGGAGGCCGAGGTACGCAGTATTTT. This chain joins TRBV7-6 and TRBJ2-3; D is undetermined. Deletions cut 1 base from V and 8 bases from J, with 10 bases between. The CDR3 sequence is 13 residues long. Germline lookup yields CDR1 SGHVS and CDR2 FNYEAQ.

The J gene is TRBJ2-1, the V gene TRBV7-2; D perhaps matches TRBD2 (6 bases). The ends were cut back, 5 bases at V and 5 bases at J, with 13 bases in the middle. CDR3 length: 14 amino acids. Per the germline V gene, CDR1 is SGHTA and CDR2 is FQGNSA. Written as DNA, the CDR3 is TGTGCCAGCAGCCCACGGACTACTCACAATGAGCAGTTCTTC. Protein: CASSPRTTHNEQFF.

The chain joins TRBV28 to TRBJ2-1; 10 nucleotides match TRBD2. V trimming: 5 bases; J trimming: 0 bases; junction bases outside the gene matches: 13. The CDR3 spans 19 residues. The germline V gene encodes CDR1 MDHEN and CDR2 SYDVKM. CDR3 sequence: CASSTPGLALNSSYNEQFF. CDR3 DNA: TGTGCCAGCAGTACGCCGGGACTAGCGTTGAATAGCTCCTACAATGAGCAGTTCTTC.

CDR3 loop: CASSVGATSNQPQHF. The CDR3 region has the DNA TGTGCCAGCAGCGTAGGAGCGACTTCCAATCAGCCCCAGCATTTT. The V and J genes are TRBV9 and TRBJ1-5; D unclear. This CDR3 is 15 amino acids long. The ends were cut back, 0 bases at V and 3 bases at J, with 10 bases in the middle. Germline-derived CDR1 and CDR2 are SGDLS and YYNGEE. Combining the CDR3 with reference TRBV9 and TRBJ1-5 gives the whole variable domain DSGVTQTPKHLITATGQRVTLRCSPRSGDLSVYWYQQSLDQGLQFLIQYYNGEERAKGNILERFSAQQFPDLHSELNLSSLELGDSALYFCASSVGATSNQPQHFGDGTRLSIL.

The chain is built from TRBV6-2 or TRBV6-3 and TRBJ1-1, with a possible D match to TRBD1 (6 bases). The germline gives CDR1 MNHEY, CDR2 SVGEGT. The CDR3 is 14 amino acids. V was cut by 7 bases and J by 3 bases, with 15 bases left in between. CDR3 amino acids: CASTTLTGDTEAFF. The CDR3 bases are TGTGCCAGCACCACCCTGACAGGAGACACTGAAGCTTTCTTT.

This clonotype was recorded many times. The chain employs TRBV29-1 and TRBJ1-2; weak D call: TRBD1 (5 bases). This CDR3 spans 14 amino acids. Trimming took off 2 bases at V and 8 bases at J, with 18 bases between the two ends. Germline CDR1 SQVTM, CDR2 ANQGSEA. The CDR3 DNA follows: TGCAGCGTTGAACCCCGGGACTCGGAGAAAGGCTACACCTTC. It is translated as CSVEPRDSEKGYTF.

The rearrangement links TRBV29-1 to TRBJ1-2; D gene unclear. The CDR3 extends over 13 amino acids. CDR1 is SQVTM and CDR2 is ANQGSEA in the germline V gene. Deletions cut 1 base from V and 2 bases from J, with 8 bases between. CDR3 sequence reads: CSVEGPENYGYTF. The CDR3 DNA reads TGCAGCGTTGAAGGGCCCGAGAACTATGGCTACACCTTC.

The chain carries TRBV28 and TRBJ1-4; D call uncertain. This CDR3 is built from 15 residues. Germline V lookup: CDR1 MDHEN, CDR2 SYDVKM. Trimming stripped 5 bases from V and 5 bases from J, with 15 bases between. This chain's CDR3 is CASSQPRRENEKLFF. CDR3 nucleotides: TGTGCCAGCAGTCAGCCTAGGAGGGAGAATGAAAAACTGTTTTTT.

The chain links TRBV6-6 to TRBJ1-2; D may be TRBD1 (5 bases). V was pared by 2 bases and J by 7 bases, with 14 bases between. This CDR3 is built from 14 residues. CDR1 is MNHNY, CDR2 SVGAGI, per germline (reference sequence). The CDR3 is CASSYDSGAPGYTF. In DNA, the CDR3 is TGTGCCAGCAGTTACGACAGTGGGGCTCCTGGCTACACCTTC.

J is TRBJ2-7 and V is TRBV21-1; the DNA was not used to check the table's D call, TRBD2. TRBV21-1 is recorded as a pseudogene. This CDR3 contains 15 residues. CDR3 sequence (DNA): TGTGCCATATTGATTAGCGGGAGGCACTTCTACGAGCAGTACTTC. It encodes CAILISGRHFYEQYF.

The CDR3 DNA reads as TGTGCCAGCGCCCAACGGGGGGCTATCCAAGAGACCCAGTACTTC. Its translation is CASAQRGAIQETQYF. The gene calls are TRBV6-1 and TRBJ2-5; a possible D gene is TRBD2 (7 bases). Looked up from germline, CDR1 is MNHNS and CDR2 is SASEGT. The CDR3 has 15 amino acids. Trimming shortened V by 8 bases and J by 1 base, and 17 bases separated the two germline ends.